Listed here is a single T cell receptor beta chain. The specificity of this receptor is unknown. The sample holds no much larger clone one base away, and base qualities are not on file. This entry belongs to a study of T cell clonotyping in hematopoietic cell transplantation (dated by TCRdb to 2020 to 2022). About the study as a whole: Pretransplant recipient samples were obtained after cytoreduction. In the study, 135 blood samples were gathered from 35 to 45 consecutive transplant recipients and their related donors. Recruitment of patients was conducted between 2015 and early 2017, and follow-up was continued until September 2020 or death.

With the immunoSEQ assay, which is a bias-controlled multiplex PCR relying on V- and J-specific primers, TCR beta CDR3 regions were amplified from genomic DNA. A second PCR step added a proprietary barcode and Illumina adapter sequences to the CDR3 amplicons. CDR3 libraries were sequenced on an Illumina MiSeq instrument. The authors processed their data as follows. immunoSEQ Analyzer 3.0 was used for export and quality control, with R Bioconductor and Immunarch used for downstream analyses. Repertoire metrics were calculated using only productive rearrangements within the normalized downsampled data set. Pathologically expanded clonotypes were defined as those larger than 5 templates in the normalized cohort. Repertoire diversity was measured with the Inverse Simpson Index. The non-normalized data set was used for CMV-specificity analyses so that all clonotypes could be captured. TCRdb re-hosts the immuneACCESS table, in-frame sequences only. Its copies lack some clones; in the studies checked, an unresolved V gene accounts for under half of them, and the cause for the rest is not known. V and J calls and clone size are as listed in that table; D and trimming were resolved from the DNA. Here the sample has nearly 7,000 clones; 88% occur a single time. Less than 4% of the sample goes to the ten largest clones.

The research as a whole found: After transplant, TCR diversity in recipients dropped, and pathologically expanded clonotypes climbed progressively between day 30 and day 180. Recipient repertoires showed only a small fraction of overlap with donor repertoires, and over 97% appeared de novo at the given depth. The sample size was limited and the cells went unsorted, which meant the CD4 and CD8 repertoire contributions could not be told apart. Inverse Simpson Index values from donors and from recipients before transplant predicted broader TCR repertoire diversity after transplant.

The germline V gene (reference sequence) yields LNHDA for CDR1 and SQIVND for CDR2. Compared with germline, V lacks 5 bases and J lacks 4 bases; bases without a gene match: 5. Including cysteine and phenylalanine, the CDR3 has 15 amino acids. Of the read, only the CDR3 DNA is kept; its 45 bases are in frame from base 1. Interpreted using the paper, the time point label stands for: recipient sample about 28 days before transplant, after cytoreduction. Blood from recipients was drawn roughly 28 days before transplant, then again at days 30, 100 and 180 after transplant. Nuclei Lysis Solution was used to extract genomic DNA from fresh or cryopreserved unfractionated peripheral blood mononuclear cells.

The rearrangement joined TRBV19 to TRBJ1-5; the junction holds 10 bases that match TRBD1. This clonotype was obtained from a man younger than 45 with acute myeloid leukemia. Some clones in this sample may be carry-over from other donors' samples. Sequences were derived from peripheral blood mononuclear cells, sampled before stem cell transplant. DNA sequence: TGTGCCAGTAGTCGGCCGGGACAGGGGAATCAGCCCCAGCATTTT. The encoded protein is CASSRPGQGNQPQHF.